This T cell receptor (beta chain) was recovered during a study of T cell responses to AZD1222 COVID-19 vaccine. Overall study findings and caveats: There were mostly white British donors and more females than males, and clonal diversity was possibly underestimated. It was only after the peak T cell response that any repertoires were sampled.

On this clone: The antigen remains undetermined.

Some clones are missing from TCRdb's copy, which holds only in-frame ones; the method was immunoSEQ multiplex PCR. The table shows 120,000 or so clones, with 80% to 90% occurring only once. The CDR3 consists of 16 residues. Germline V CDR1 and CDR2: GTSNPN, SVGIG (reference sequence). Trimming pared 0 bases from V and 2 bases from J, leaving 14 bases between. Sequences were derived from peripheral blood, sampled on day 0 of MenACWY control vaccination. J is TRBJ1-5 and V is TRBV30; D perhaps matches TRBD1 (5 bases). This sequence was found in an adult in good health. For the CDR3, the DNA is TGTGCCTGGAGTGTACTCGGAGGGGTTGGCAATCAGCCCCAGCATTTT. Its protein product is CAWSVLGGVGNQPQHF.